This T cell receptor (beta chain) comes out of a study of blood T cell repertoires in COVID-19. Study information: Sources were T cells, B-cell-depleted T cells, or PBMCs; the material itself was cDNA or gDNA.

This clone was detected a few times. Sequencing used immunoSEQ multiplex PCR; TCRdb keeps in-frame clones, though not all of them. The sample lists about 50,000 clones, more than 75% seen once, with approximately 5.3% in the top ten. The CDR3 sequence is 16 residues long. V was pared by 0 bases and J by 8 bases, with 10 bases of the junction left unmatched. Germline CDR1 is LNHDA and CDR2 is SQIVND (reference sequence). Sequencing used PBMCs or T cells enriched from blood (not recorded which). The clonotype originates from a woman in her forties or fifties with acute COVID-19. This sequence joins TRBV19 and TRBJ1-2, with 9 bases that match TRBD1. The CDR3 is CASSIDLSRTGEGYTF. In DNA, the CDR3 is TGTGCCAGTAGTATAGATCTGTCAAGGACAGGGGAAGGCTACACCTTC.